The text below deals with one TCR beta chain. During active infection, Seattle patients enrolled and were then monitored through disease. These data originate in a study of blood T cell repertoires in COVID-19. Background on the study: Whether acute or convalescent, the COVID-19 samples came from the United States, Italy and Spain. T cells, B-cell-depleted T cells, or PBMCs supplied cDNA or gDNA.

V was clipped by 4 bases and J by 0 bases, with 22 bases between them. Germline CDR1 SEHNR, CDR2 FQNEAQ (reference sequence). The CDR3 totals 19 residues. Per the authors' pipeline: It was from reference gene primer amplification that nucleated cell counts were estimated. The method was immunoSEQ multiplex PCR; TCRdb's version includes in-frame clones alone and lacks a portion of them. That table gives V, J and clone size, and the DNA gave D and trimming. Of 250,000 to 300,000 clones in the sample, roughly nine tenths were seen once. This TCR came from a woman aged 30 to 39 with COVID-19, enrolled during active disease. The sample was peripheral blood. The chain uses TRBV7-9 and TRBJ2-1; perhaps TRBD2 as D (7 bases). In DNA, the CDR3 is TGTGCCAGCAGCTCAACTAGCCTCGGGGGGCCGCGCTCCTACAATGAGCAGTTCTTC. Protein sequence: CASSSTSLGGPRSYNEQFF.